This T cell receptor beta chain emerged from a study of response to subunit inactivated influenza vaccine. Findings of the study overall: Authors suggested seasonal influenza vaccinations each recruit few new T cells.

Each CDR3 protein gets one entry after TCRdb re-called the RT-PCR reads with MiXCR. The sample shows about 610,000 distinct CDR3 sequences, about 14% of them seen only once. Points on this clonotype: Its antigen is not identified.

The CDR3 consists of 13 residues. Germline lookup yields CDR1 MNHNY and CDR2 SVGAGI (reference sequence). Trimming left V 4 bases short and J 6 bases short, with 10 bases between. Source: PBMCs from blood, taken 11 to 12 days after vaccination. The V gene is TRBV6-6, the J gene TRBJ2-1; D unresolved. This receptor was obtained from a middle-aged man who received an inactivated influenza vaccine. The CDR3 coding sequence is TGTGCCAGCAGTTTGCCCTACGTCAATGAGCAGTTCTTC. It encodes CASSLPYVNEQFF.